The rows below give T cell receptor beta chains drawn from one sample of a study of cytomegalovirus exposure and HLA in healthy donors. The data were produced by immunoSEQ multiplex PCR, yet TCRdb's version contains in-frame clones alone and is incomplete. This sample carries tens of thousands of clones, less than 96% of them seen once, and the ten largest clones take around 1%. Sequenced sample: PBMCs. These receptors were obtained from a woman between 18 and 29 years old in good health and CMV-seronegative. CDR3s include the opening cysteine and the closing phenylalanine or tryptophan. A D gene is named only where the DNA matches it firmly. A row's size may be missing; if present it is once, few, many or a size class.

D,J,size,V,CDR3,DNA
.,TRBJ1-2,.,TRBV4-3,CASSQGRSGGPGGYTF,TGCGCCAGCAGCCAAGGGCGATCCGGGGGTCCCGGGGGCTACACCTTC
TRBD2,TRBJ2-1,.,TRBV2,CASSARGLAGRDNEQFF,TGTGCCAGCAGTGCTAGGGGACTAGCGGGAAGGGACAATGAGCAGTTCTTC
TRBD2,TRBJ2-5,.,TRBV28,CATYSRQGSGGAVTQYF,TGTGCCACCTACTCCCGCCAGGGTAGCGGGGGGGCCGTGACCCAGTACTTC
TRBD1,TRBJ1-2,.,TRBV5-1,CASSWDRGVGYTF,TGCGCCAGCAGCTGGGACAGGGGGGTTGGCTACACCTTC
TRBD2,TRBJ2-3,.,TRBV9,CASSTLAGAGTDTQYF,TGTGCCAGCAGCACGCTAGCGGGAGCAGGCACAGATACGCAGTATTTT
TRBD2,TRBJ2-5,.,TRBV9,CASNPSGGRETQYF,TGTGCCAGCAACCCTAGCGGGGGGCGGGAGACCCAGTACTTC
TRBD1,TRBJ2-3,.,TRBV9,CASSLGGTGVADTQYF,TGTGCCAGCAGCCTGGGCGGGACAGGGGTGGCAGATACGCAGTATTTT
.,TRBJ1-1,.,TRBV29-1,CSGIQGTLNTEAFF,TGCAGCGGGATTCAGGGGACCCTGAACACTGAAGCTTTCTTT
.,TRBJ1-4,.,TRBV6-5,CASSQRTRTNEKLFF,TGTGCCAGCAGCCAGAGGACAAGAACTAATGAAAAACTGTTTTTT
.,TRBJ2-3,.,TRBV7-3,CASSSSTDTQYF,TGTGCCAGCAGCTCCTCCACAGATACGCAGTATTTT
TRBD1,TRBJ2-7,.,TRBV10-3,CAISEAGGPYEQYF,TGTGCCATCAGTGAGGCAGGGGGCCCCTACGAGCAGTACTTC
TRBD2,TRBJ2-3,once,TRBV5-1,CASWRGGTSTDTQYF,TGCGCCAGTTGGAGGGGAGGGACTAGCACAGATACGCAGTATTTT
.,TRBJ2-7,.,TRBV21-1,CASSKGTGLPYEQYF,TGTGCCAGCAGCAAAGGGACAGGGCTTCCTTACGAGCAGTACTTC
.,TRBJ1-4,.,TRBV29-1,CSALGGRGGKLFF,TGCAGCGCCCTCGGGGGACGGGGCGGAAAACTGTTTTTT
TRBD2,TRBJ2-1,.,TRBV27,CAARGRGASGSVNNEQFF,TGTGCCGCCCGGGGGAGGGGGGCTAGCGGGAGTGTCAACAATGAGCAGTTCTTC
.,TRBJ2-7,.,TRBV7-2,CASSLAGSGEQYF,TGTGCCAGCAGCTTAGCGGGGTCGGGGGAGCAGTACTTC
TRBD1,TRBJ1-1,.,TRBV5-6,CASSLLGRGFTEAFF,TGTGCCAGCAGCTTGTTGGGCAGGGGGTTCACTGAAGCTTTCTTT
TRBD1,TRBJ2-7,.,TRBV9,CASSETGGPYEQYF,TGTGCCAGCAGCGAAACAGGGGGGCCCTACGAGCAGTACTTC
.,TRBJ2-2,.,TRBV7-2,CASSFGRPGTGELFF,TGTGCCAGCAGCTTTGGGCGGCCGGGGACCGGGGAGCTGTTTTTT